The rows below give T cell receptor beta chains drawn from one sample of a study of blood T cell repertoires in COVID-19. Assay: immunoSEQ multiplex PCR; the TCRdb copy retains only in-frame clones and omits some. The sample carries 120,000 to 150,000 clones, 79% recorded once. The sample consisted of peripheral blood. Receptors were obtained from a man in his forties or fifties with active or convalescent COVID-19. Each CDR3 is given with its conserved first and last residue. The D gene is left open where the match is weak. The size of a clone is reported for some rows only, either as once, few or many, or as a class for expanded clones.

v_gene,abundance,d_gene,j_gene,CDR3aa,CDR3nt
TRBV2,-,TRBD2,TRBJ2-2,CAGQPGGPNTGELFF,TGTGCCGGTCAACCGGGAGGGCCGAACACCGGGGAGCTGTTTTTT
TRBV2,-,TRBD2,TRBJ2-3,CASRGLAGGTTPYTQYF,TGTGCCAGCAGGGGACTAGCGGGAGGGACTACACCCTATACGCAGTATTTT
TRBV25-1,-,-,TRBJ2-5,CASSDRGRGTQYF,TGTGCCAGCAGTGACAGGGGACGAGGGACCCAGTACTTC
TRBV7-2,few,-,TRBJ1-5,CASSLAQGRQPQHF,TGTGCCAGCAGCTTAGCTCAGGGGAGACAGCCCCAGCATTTT
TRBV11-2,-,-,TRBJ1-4,CASSLTHGVSNEKLFF,TGTGCCAGCAGCTTAACCCACGGGGTCTCTAATGAAAAACTGTTTTTT
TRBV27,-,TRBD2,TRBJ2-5,CASSLSKPSGPQETQYF,TGTGCCAGCAGTTTATCGAAACCTAGCGGGCCTCAAGAGACCCAGTACTTC
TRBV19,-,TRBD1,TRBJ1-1,CASKEGPGQGMNTEAFF,TGTGCCAGTAAAGAGGGACCGGGACAGGGAATGAACACTGAAGCTTTCTTT
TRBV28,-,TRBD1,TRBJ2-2,CASSLGQAGELFF,TGTGCCAGCAGTTTAGGACAGGCCGGGGAGCTGTTTTTT
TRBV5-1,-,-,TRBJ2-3,CASSPEGPSSTDTQYF,TGCGCCAGCAGCCCCGAAGGTCCTAGCAGCACAGATACGCAGTATTTT
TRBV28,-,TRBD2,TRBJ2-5,CASSPQRGGQETQYF,TGTGCCAGCAGTCCCCAGCGGGGTGGCCAAGAGACCCAGTACTTC
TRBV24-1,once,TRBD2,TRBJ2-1,CATSGAGAYNEQFF,TGTGCCACCAGTGGAGCGGGAGCCTACAATGAGCAGTTCTTC
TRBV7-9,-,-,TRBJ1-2,CASSPPDRGVYGYTF,TGTGCCAGCAGCCCTCCGGACAGAGGGGTGTATGGCTACACCTTC
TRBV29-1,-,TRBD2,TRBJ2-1,CSVEIAGVGQFF,TGCAGCGTTGAGATAGCGGGAGTGGGGCAGTTCTTC
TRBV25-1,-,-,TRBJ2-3,CASSESSGVGADTQYF,TGTGCCAGCAGTGAGAGTTCGGGGGTAGGCGCAGATACGCAGTATTTT
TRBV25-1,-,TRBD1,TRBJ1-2,CASTASGQGSGYTF,TGTGCCAGCACCGCAAGCGGACAGGGTTCTGGCTACACCTTC
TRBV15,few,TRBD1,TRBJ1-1,CATSGGQHTEAFF,TGTGCCACCAGCGGGGGACAGCACACTGAAGCTTTCTTT
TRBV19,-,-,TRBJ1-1,CASTPGRLNTEAFF,TGTGCCAGTACCCCCGGGAGGTTGAACACTGAAGCTTTCTTT
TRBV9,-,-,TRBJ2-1,CASSARGGEHYNEQFF,TGTGCCAGCAGCGCCAGAGGAGGGGAGCACTACAATGAGCAGTTCTTC
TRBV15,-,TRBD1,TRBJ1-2,CATSRDPPGQSHGYTF,TGTGCCACCAGCAGAGATCCGCCGGGACAGTCGCATGGCTACACCTTC
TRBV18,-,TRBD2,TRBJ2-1,CASSPRAGTSGHNEQFF,TGTGCCAGCTCACCTCGCGCCGGGACTAGCGGACACAATGAGCAGTTCTTC
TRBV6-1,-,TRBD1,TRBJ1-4,CASSEGGGTGEKLFF,TGTGCCAGCAGTGAAGGAGGAGGGACAGGCGAAAAACTGTTTTTT
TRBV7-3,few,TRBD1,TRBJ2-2,CASSSGQVNTGELFF,TGTGCCAGCAGCTCCGGACAGGTGAACACCGGGGAGCTGTTTTTT
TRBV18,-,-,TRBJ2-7,CASSPGDRQSSYEQYF,TGTGCCAGCTCACCGGGCGACAGGCAGAGCTCCTACGAGCAGTACTTC
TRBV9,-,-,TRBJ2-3,CASSTTSTQTDTQYF,TGTGCCAGCAGCACGACTAGTACCCAAACAGATACGCAGTATTTT
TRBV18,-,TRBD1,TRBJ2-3,CASSSGQGPDTQYF,TGTGCCAGCTCATCGGGACAGGGGCCAGATACGCAGTATTTT
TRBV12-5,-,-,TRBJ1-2,CASGPGEANYGYTF,TGTGCTAGTGGTCCCGGGGAAGCCAACTATGGCTACACCTTC
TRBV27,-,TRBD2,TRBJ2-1,CASRSLAGAVDNEQFF,TGTGCCAGCAGATCCTTAGCGGGAGCGGTGGACAATGAGCAGTTCTTC
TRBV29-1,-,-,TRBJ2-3,CSSKDLRGTQYF,TGCAGCTCCAAGGACCTCAGGGGTACGCAGTATTTT
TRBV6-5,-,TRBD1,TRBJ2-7,CASSYRQGAERQYF,TGTGCCAGCAGTTACAGACAGGGGGCGGAAAGGCAGTACTTC
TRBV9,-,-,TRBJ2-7,CASSVGRSGNSYEQYF,TGTGCCAGCAGCGTAGGTCGGAGCGGAAATTCCTACGAGCAGTACTTC
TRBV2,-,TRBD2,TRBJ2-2,CASSDLTSDVGELFF,TGTGCCAGCAGTGATCTTACTAGCGATGTCGGGGAGCTGTTTTTT
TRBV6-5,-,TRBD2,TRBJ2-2,CASSYGTSGNGELFF,TGTGCCAGCAGTTACGGGACTAGCGGGAACGGGGAGCTGTTTTTT
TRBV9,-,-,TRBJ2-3,CASSVGPFSYTDTQYF,TGTGCCAGCAGCGTAGGGCCCTTTTCGTACACAGATACGCAGTATTTT
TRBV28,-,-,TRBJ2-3,CASSLTTTDTQYF,TGTGCCAGCAGTCTGACTACCACAGATACGCAGTATTTT
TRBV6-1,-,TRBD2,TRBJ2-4,CASSEGGNIQYF,TGTGCCAGCAGTGAGGGGGGGAACATTCAGTACTTC
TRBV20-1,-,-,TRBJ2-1,CSASGFGSTYNEQFF,TGCAGTGCTAGTGGTTTCGGGTCTACCTACAATGAGCAGTTCTTC
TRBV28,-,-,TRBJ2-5,CASSFAGTETQYF,TGTGCCAGCAGTTTCGCAGGTACGGAGACCCAGTACTTC
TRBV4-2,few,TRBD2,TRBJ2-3,CASRAAGGDTQYF,TGTGCCAGCAGGGCCGCGGGGGGAGATACGCAGTATTTT
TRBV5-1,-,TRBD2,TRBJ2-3,CASSPGLAGGRDTQYF,TGCGCCAGCAGCCCGGGACTAGCGGGAGGTAGGGATACGCAGTATTTT
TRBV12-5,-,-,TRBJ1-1,CASGLVVGAPGNTEAFF,TGTGCTAGTGGTTTGGTGGTGGGGGCGCCTGGGAACACTGAAGCTTTCTTT
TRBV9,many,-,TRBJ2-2,CASSQGGTGELFF,TGTGCCAGCAGCCAGGGGGGAACCGGGGAGCTGTTTTTT
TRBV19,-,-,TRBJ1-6,CASAQEANSPLHF,TGTGCCAGCGCCCAGGAAGCCAATTCACCCCTCCACTTT
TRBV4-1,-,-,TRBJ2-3,CASSQPRAADTQYF,TGCGCCAGCAGCCAGCCGAGGGCTGCAGATACGCAGTATTTT
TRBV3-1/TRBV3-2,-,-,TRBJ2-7,CASSQVERRVFCEQYF,TGTGCCAGCAGCCAAGTAGAGCGGAGGGTATTTTGCGAGCAGTACTTC
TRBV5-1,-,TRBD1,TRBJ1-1,CASSSGQGGTEAFF,TGCGCCAGCAGTTCGGGACAGGGCGGTACTGAAGCTTTCTTT
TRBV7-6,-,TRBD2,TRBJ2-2,CASSLGQLAGLELFF,TGTGCCAGCAGCTTAGGGCAGTTAGCGGGATTGGAGCTGTTTTTT
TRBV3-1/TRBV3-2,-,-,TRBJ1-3,CASSQGAGYNTIYF,TGTGCCAGCAGCCAAGGGGCAGGGTACAACACCATATATTTT
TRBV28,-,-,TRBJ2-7,CASIQALGTYEQYF,TGTGCCAGCATTCAAGCTCTGGGGACATACGAGCAGTACTTC
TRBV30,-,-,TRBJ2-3,CAWRGGVSTDTQYF,TGTGCCTGGAGAGGGGGGGTTAGCACAGATACGCAGTATTTT